These T cell receptor beta chains were read from a single sample in a study of T cell responses to AZD1222 COVID-19 vaccine. Sequenced by immunoSEQ multiplex PCR; TCRdb stores in-frame clones only, minus some. The data contain 100,000 to 150,000 clones, around 93% of them singletons. Material: peripheral blood, obtained 28 days after the second AZD1222 dose. Receptors originate from an adult who received the AZD1222 COVID-19 vaccine. Each CDR3 is given with its conserved first and last residue. The order of the fields is D gene, CDR3 length, V gene, J gene, clone size, CDR3 protein, CDR3 DNA. The D gene is left open where the match is weak. Size is omitted from some rows. Given values are once, few, many or a class for expanded clones.

>-|15|TRBV5-1|TRBJ2-2|-
CASSSLAQNTGELFF
TGCGCCAGCAGCTCTCTGGCCCAGAACACCGGGGAGCTGTTTTTT
>TRBD1|15|TRBV24-1|TRBJ1-5|-
CATSDAGGENQPQHF
TGTGCCACCAGTGATGCAGGGGGCGAGAATCAGCCCCAGCATTTT
>-|12|TRBV11-3|TRBJ2-2|once
CASSPGSRELFF
TGTGCCAGCAGCCCCGGGTCTAGGGAGCTGTTTTTT
>-|14|TRBV7-2|TRBJ2-2|-
CASSPRSIAGELFF
TGTGCCAGCAGCCCTCGCTCAATTGCCGGGGAGCTGTTTTTT
>-|12|TRBV2|TRBJ1-5|-
CASSPAVQPQHF
TGTGCCAGCAGTCCGGCCGTCCAGCCCCAGCATTTT
>TRBD1|15|TRBV28|TRBJ2-7|once
CASTMSGTGVREQYF
TGTGCCAGCACCATGAGTGGGACAGGGGTACGAGAGCAGTACTTC
>-|15|TRBV11-2|TRBJ2-7|-
CASSLEAGRSYEQYF
TGTGCCAGCAGCTTAGAAGCAGGGAGGTCCTACGAGCAGTACTTC
>-|13|TRBV25-1|TRBJ1-3|-
CASWRGPGNTIYF
TGTGCCAGCTGGCGGGGACCTGGAAACACCATATATTTT
>-|14|TRBV28|TRBJ1-1|-
CASSLSMGGGQAFF
TGTGCCAGCAGTTTATCGATGGGAGGGGGGCAAGCTTTCTTT
>TRBD2|16|TRBV5-6|TRBJ2-5|-
CASSKGLAGGRETQYF
TGTGCCAGCAGCAAGGGACTAGCGGGGGGGCGAGAGACCCAGTACTTC
>-|15|TRBV11-3|TRBJ2-5|-
CASSPGGEPGETQYF
TGTGCCAGCAGCCCAGGGGGGGAGCCCGGGGAGACCCAGTACTTC
>TRBD1|15|TRBV25-1|TRBJ1-4|-
CASSKKQGAGEKLFF
TGTGCCAGCAGTAAAAAACAGGGGGCAGGTGAAAAACTGTTTTTT
>TRBD2|15|TRBV6-5|TRBJ2-5|-
CASSYGASGGTTQYF
TGTGCCAGCAGTTATGGGGCTAGCGGGGGGACGACCCAGTACTTC
>-|14|TRBV2|TRBJ1-4|-
CASRQQGVGEKLFF
TGTGCCAGCAGGCAACAGGGCGTAGGTGAAAAACTGTTTTTT
>TRBD1|14|TRBV28|TRBJ2-7|-
CASIGTGSPYEQYF
TGTGCCAGCATCGGGACAGGGAGCCCCTACGAGCAGTACTTC
>TRBD2|14|TRBV3-1/TRBV3-2|TRBJ2-4|-
CAAGAAGGFDIQYF
TGTGCCGCCGGAGCAGCGGGGGGTTTCGACATTCAGTACTTC
>-|15|TRBV6-5|TRBJ2-7|-
CASSYSPARRDEQYF
TGTGCCAGCAGTTACAGCCCTGCGCGTCGGGACGAGCAGTACTTC
>TRBD1|16|TRBV19|TRBJ1-2|once
CASSPQKGQGAIGYTF
TGTGCCAGTAGTCCGCAGAAGGGACAGGGGGCGATCGGCTACACCTTC
>-|11|TRBV12-3/TRBV12-4|TRBJ2-7|-
CASSREYEQYF
TGTGCCAGCAGCCGGGAGTACGAGCAGTACTTC
>-|15|TRBV7-9|TRBJ1-1|-
CASSLFFGENTEAFF
TGTGCCAGCAGCTTATTTTTCGGGGAGAACACTGAAGCTTTCTTT
>-|12|TRBV7-9|TRBJ2-7|-
CASSLGSDEQYF
TGTGCCAGCAGCTTAGGATCAGACGAGCAGTACTTC
>TRBD1|14|TRBV7-9|TRBJ1-4|-
CASSRGQDNEKLFF
TGTGCCAGCAGCCGGGGACAGGACAATGAAAAACTGTTTTTT
>TRBD2|16|TRBV5-4|TRBJ2-3|-
CASSPGLAGDTDTQYF
TGTGCCAGCAGCCCAGGACTAGCGGGGGATACAGATACGCAGTATTTT
>-|13|TRBV6-5|TRBJ1-1|-
CASSWRGNTEAFF
TGTGCCAGCAGTTGGAGGGGGAACACTGAAGCTTTCTTT
>-|15|TRBV11-2|TRBJ1-3|-
CASSFWTVAGDTIYF
TGTGCCAGCAGCTTCTGGACAGTTGCTGGGGACACCATATATTTT
>-|15|TRBV7-2|TRBJ2-3|-
CASSIGQISTDTQYF
TGTGCCAGCAGCATTGGACAAATAAGCACAGATACGCAGTATTTT
>-|16|TRBV28|TRBJ1-4|-
CASSSSSATPGEKLFF
TGTGCCAGCAGTTCTAGTTCGGCAACCCCCGGTGAAAAACTGTTTTTT
>-|11|TRBV11-2|TRBJ2-1|-
CASSLVGVQFF
TGTGCCAGCAGCTTAGTAGGGGTTCAGTTCTTC
>TRBD1|15|TRBV29-1|TRBJ1-1|-
CSVCKDRGANTEAFF
TGCAGCGTTTGTAAAGACAGGGGTGCGAACACTGAAGCTTTCTTT
>-|14|TRBV5-1|TRBJ1-4|-
CASSVLGTNEKLFF
TGCGCCAGCAGCGTACTGGGAACTAATGAAAAACTGTTTTTT
>-|13|TRBV29-1|TRBJ1-2|-
CSVVPGQGYGYTF
TGCAGCGTAGTTCCGGGTCAGGGCTATGGCTACACCTTC
>-|15|TRBV4-1|TRBJ1-2|-
CASSQIQGRNYGYTF
TGCGCCAGCAGCCAAATACAGGGTCGGAACTATGGCTACACCTTC
>-|14|TRBV20-1|TRBJ1-5|once
CSASFGFLNQPQHF
TGCAGTGCTAGTTTCGGATTTCTTAATCAGCCCCAGCATTTT
>TRBD1|16|TRBV24-1|TRBJ2-1|-
CATSDSTGGYYNEQFF
TGTGCCACCAGTGATAGTACAGGGGGCTACTACAATGAGCAGTTCTTC
>-|12|TRBV27|TRBJ2-1|-
CASSGPRLEQFF
TGTGCCAGCAGTGGACCGAGGCTGGAGCAGTTCTTC
>-|13|TRBV6-5|TRBJ1-1|-
CASSYRAIAEAFF
TGTGCCAGCAGTTACAGGGCAATAGCTGAAGCTTTCTTT
>-|13|TRBV7-9|TRBJ2-2|-
CASSLRGLGELFF
TGTGCCAGCAGCTTACGGGGCCTCGGGGAGCTGTTTTTT
>-|15|TRBV6-5|TRBJ1-1|-
CASSYVGAMNTEAFF
TGTGCCAGCAGTTACGTAGGAGCTATGAACACTGAAGCTTTCTTT
>-|18|TRBV11-2|TRBJ2-5|-
CASSPRSGGGRTEETQYF
TGTGCCAGCAGCCCACGTTCCGGCGGAGGGAGGACTGAAGAGACCCAGTACTTC
>-|14|TRBV6-5|TRBJ1-6|-
CASSAAFGEAPLHF
TGTGCCAGCAGCGCCGCTTTTGGGGAAGCACCCCTCCACTTT
>-|15|TRBV7-9|TRBJ1-1|-
CASSLVSGKNTEAFF
TGTGCCAGCAGCTTAGTTTCAGGCAAAAACACTGAAGCTTTCTTT
>TRBD1|15|TRBV6-5|TRBJ2-3|-
CASRITWDRVDTQYF
TGTGCCAGCAGGATTACCTGGGACAGGGTCGATACGCAGTATTTT
>-|17|TRBV6-2/TRBV6-3|TRBJ1-1|-
CASSHRLTALFNTEAFF
TGTGCCAGCAGCCACCGATTGACCGCACTGTTTAACACTGAAGCTTTCTTT
>-|15|TRBV28|TRBJ2-7|-
CASSSTAGDGYEQYF
TGTGCCAGCAGTTCCACGGCAGGGGATGGCTACGAGCAGTACTTC
>-|13|TRBV5-4|TRBJ1-3|few
CASSLAGGNTIYF
TGTGCCAGCAGCTTGGCTGGTGGAAACACCATATATTTT
>-|15|TRBV2|TRBJ2-5|-
CASSGVEGRRKTQYF
TGTGCCAGCAGTGGGGTTGAGGGGAGACGAAAGACCCAGTACTTC
>TRBD1|14|TRBV11-2|TRBJ2-5|-
CASRKAGTGVTQYF
TGTGCCAGCAGAAAAGCCGGGACAGGGGTGACCCAGTACTTC
>-|14|TRBV2|TRBJ2-7|-
CATMAKGASYEQYF
TGTGCCACCATGGCAAAGGGTGCATCCTACGAGCAGTACTTC
>TRBD1|16|TRBV6-1|TRBJ1-2|-
CASSDIDRGLNYGYTF
TGTGCCAGCAGTGATATAGACAGGGGCCTTAACTATGGCTACACCTTC
>-|13|TRBV28|TRBJ2-7|-
CASNAGGIDEQYF
TGTGCCAGCAATGCGGGTGGAATCGACGAGCAGTACTTC
>TRBD2|15|TRBV6-5|TRBJ2-7|-
CASSYPGGRGGEQYF
TGTGCCAGCAGTTACCCGGGAGGGCGGGGAGGCGAGCAGTACTTC